This record covers a single T cell receptor beta chain. The authors' processing: Amplification of reference gene primers provided the estimated nucleated cell counts. Sequencing used immunoSEQ multiplex PCR; TCRdb keeps in-frame clones, though not all of them. V and J calls and clone size are given by that table; D and trimming were obtained from the DNA. The sample lists more than 110,000 clones, 85% to 90% occurring once. This entry is derived from a study of blood T cell repertoires in COVID-19. Across the whole study: The analysed material was cDNA or gDNA that came from T cells, B-cell-depleted T cells, or PBMCs.

The clonotype originates from a man aged 50 to 59 with active or convalescent COVID-19. Sequenced: peripheral blood.

Here the CDR3 DNA reads TGTGCCAGCAGCCCTGAGGGACTAGTTGATACGCAGTATTTT. As protein: CASSPEGLVDTQYF. This sequence joins TRBV5-8 and TRBJ2-3; 8 bases align to TRBD2. CDR1 is SGHTS and CDR2 is YDEGEE in the germline V gene. The CDR3 sequence is 14 residues long. Germline trimming cut 4 bases from V and 6 bases from J; bases unmatched to any gene: 7.